This T cell receptor (beta chain) was recovered during a study of cytomegalovirus exposure and HLA in healthy donors. The table came from immunoSEQ multiplex PCR; TCRdb's copy has only in-frame clones and leaves some out. The table includes about 98,000 clones, roughly 87% detected once. The receptor was isolated from a man between 18 and 35 years old in good health and CMV-seropositive. Material for sequencing was PBMCs.

The CDR3 sequence is CSVEDRGQDYYEQYF. In nucleotides, the CDR3 is TGCAGCGTTGAAGATCGGGGACAGGACTACTACGAGCAGTACTTC. The rearrangement joins TRBV29-1 to TRBJ2-7; the match to TRBD1 covers 8 bases. V gave up 0 bases and J gave up 3 bases; unmatched junction bases: 7. CDR3 size: 15 residues. In germline, CDR1 is SQVTM, CDR2 ANQGSEA.